This is a list of T cell receptor beta chains from one sample in a study of blood T cell repertoires in COVID-19. TCRdb keeps only in-frame clones here, not all; method: immunoSEQ multiplex PCR. This sample has 140,000 or so clones, with roughly 89% found just once. The sample taken for sequencing was peripheral blood. The source of these receptors is a man aged 30 to 39 with COVID-19, enrolled during active disease. Each CDR3 is given with its conserved first and last residue.

V gene,J gene,CDR3 length,CDR3 protein
TRBV27,TRBJ2-7,15,CASSAGTGSSYEQYF
TRBV15,TRBJ2-7,17,CATSRDPGTGIPYEQYF
TRBV7-8,TRBJ2-2,17,CASSSLWTGGLTGELFF
TRBV5-1,TRBJ1-3,15,CASSTGTGRKNTIYF
TRBV4-2,TRBJ2-1,16,CASSHRTSGTVDEQFF
TRBV19,TRBJ2-2,20,CASSIVGGTSGSVWTGELFF
TRBV5-1,TRBJ1-6,16,CASSLDVRANNSPLHF
TRBV28,TRBJ1-2,15,CASSFIEGSNYGYTF
TRBV6-5,TRBJ2-7,14,CASWISGTLYEQYF
TRBV19,TRBJ2-1,13,CASSISSGTWQFF
TRBV5-5,TRBJ1-5,10,CASHNQPQHF
TRBV5-1,TRBJ2-1,14,CASSPTRGGHEQFF
TRBV11-2,TRBJ1-4,16,CASSLVVGGFNEKLFF
TRBV7-6,TRBJ2-7,13,CASSYRETYEQYF
TRBV12-5,TRBJ2-1,15,CASGAPTGGEDEQFF
TRBV28,TRBJ2-6,14,CASSGTAGANVLTF
TRBV2,TRBJ2-1,13,CASRLDSHNEQFF
TRBV4-1,TRBJ2-5,15,CASSQGGRGQETQYF
TRBV19,TRBJ2-2,14,CAVSAAGRTGELFF
TRBV11-2,TRBJ1-2,12,CASSFPGGSYTF
TRBV3-1/TRBV3-2,TRBJ2-2,15,CASSLNQGVAGELFF
TRBV24-1,TRBJ2-1,17,CATSAQGARVAYNEQFF
TRBV7-9,TRBJ1-6,15,CASSPGTGNNSPLHF
TRBV30,TRBJ1-1,11,CAWRLETEAFF
TRBV3-1/TRBV3-2,TRBJ2-7,17,CASSRLAGTATSYEQYF
TRBV6-5,TRBJ1-4,15,CASSKTWTDNEKLFF
TRBV6-6,TRBJ2-1,13,CATASGIGNEQFF
TRBV27,TRBJ2-6,18,CASSSQGQGTSGANVLTF
TRBV9,TRBJ2-3,15,CASSVETGGTDTQYF
TRBV29-1,TRBJ2-7,12,CSVARLAGEQYF
TRBV3-1/TRBV3-2,TRBJ2-1,18,CASSPLPGTSGPYNEQFF
TRBV6-2/TRBV6-3,TRBJ2-7,14,CASSLSSGAYEQYF
TRBV5-1,TRBJ2-5,13,CASSPGLGETQYF
TRBV3-1/TRBV3-2,TRBJ1-5,14,CASSLQGAGPPQHF
TRBV9,TRBJ2-1,15,CASSSRTSSYNEQFF
TRBV28,TRBJ2-7,14,CASSSDRGLWEQYF
TRBV2,TRBJ2-2,15,CASSKTSGDTGELFF
TRBV24-1,TRBJ1-5,17,CATSDTRGQGARQPQHF
TRBV9,TRBJ1-2,17,CASSVGGGGRGTYGYTF
TRBV9,TRBJ1-1,14,CASSPTTGNTEAFF
TRBV5-4,TRBJ2-1,17,CASSPRPLAGTYNEQFF
TRBV4-2,TRBJ2-1,15,CASSQGTEAYNEQFF
TRBV28,TRBJ1-2,13,CASSLLGGRGYTF
TRBV28,TRBJ2-1,15,CASSLPGLALGEQFF
TRBV28,TRBJ2-7,13,CASSSAGVREQYF
TRBV6-5,TRBJ2-3,15,CASSYSDRVGDTQYF
TRBV19,TRBJ2-1,12,CASSTSGNEQFF
TRBV19,TRBJ2-6,16,CASSMAGGSGANVLTF